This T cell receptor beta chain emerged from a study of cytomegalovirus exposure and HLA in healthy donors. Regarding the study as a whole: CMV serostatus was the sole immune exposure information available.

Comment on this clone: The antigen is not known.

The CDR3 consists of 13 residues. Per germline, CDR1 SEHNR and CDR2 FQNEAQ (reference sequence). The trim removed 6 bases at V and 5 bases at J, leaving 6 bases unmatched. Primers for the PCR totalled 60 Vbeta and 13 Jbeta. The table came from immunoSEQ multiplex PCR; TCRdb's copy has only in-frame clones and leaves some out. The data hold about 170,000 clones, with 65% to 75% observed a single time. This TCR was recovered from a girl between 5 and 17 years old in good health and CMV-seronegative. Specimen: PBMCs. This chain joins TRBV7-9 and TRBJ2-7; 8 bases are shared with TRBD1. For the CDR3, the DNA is TGTGCCAGCAGGATACAGGGGGACCACGAGCAGTACTTC. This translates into CASRIQGDHEQYF. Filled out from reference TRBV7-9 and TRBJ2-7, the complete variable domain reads DTGVSQNPRHKITKRGQNVTFRCDPISEHNRLYWYRQTLGQGPEFLTYFQNEAQLEKSRLLSDRFSAERPKGSFSTLEIQRTEQGDSAMYLCASRIQGDHEQYFGPGTRLTVT.